These 20 T cell receptor beta chains were all obtained from the same sample, sequenced in a study of blood T cell repertoires in COVID-19. Using immunoSEQ multiplex PCR, the repertoire was profiled, and TCRdb retains in-frame clones only, with some absent. The sample yields 180,000 or so clones, approximately 88% seen once. The specimen sequenced was peripheral blood. All receptors come from a woman aged 40-49 years with COVID-19, enrolled during active disease.

In its sample, this clone was seen a few times. V usage is TRBV5-5 and J usage is TRBJ1-5, with D possibly being TRBD1 (6 bases). V lost 3 bases, J lost 2 bases, and 18 bases lay in between. The CDR3 spans 17 residues. The germline CDR1 and CDR2 sequences are SGHKS and YYEKEE (reference sequence). The CDR3 spells CASSSVSRGSGNQPQHF. The CDR3 DNA follows: TGTGCCAGCAGCTCGGTCAGCAGGGGAAGTGGCAATCAGCCCCAGCATTTT.

In this sample, this clone turned up many times. The chain combines TRBV6-5 with TRBJ2-7; D might be TRBD1 (7 bases). Germline CDR1 reads MNHEY; CDR2 reads SVGAGI. CDR3 size: 15 residues. V was pared by 4 bases and J by 0 bases, with 13 bases between. The CDR3 here is CASSLRGDSSYEQYF. The CDR3 DNA reads as TGTGCCAGCAGTTTGAGGGGGGACAGCTCCTACGAGCAGTACTTC.

The sample holds one count of this clone. The rearrangement uses TRBV3-1 (or the pseudogene TRBV3-2) and TRBJ2-5, with 9 nucleotides matching TRBD2. J was trimmed by 1 base and V by 1 base; bases with no gene match: 4. Germline V gene lookup returns CDR1 LGHDT and CDR2 YNNKEL (reference sequence). This CDR3 comprises 16 residues. The CDR3: CASSQGLAGLQETQYF. The CDR3 coding sequence is TGTGCCAGCAGCCAAGGCCTAGCGGGACTCCAAGAGACCCAGTACTTC.

V gene TRBV3-1 (or the pseudogene TRBV3-2) combines with J gene TRBJ2-7; 7 bases fit TRBD1. CDR3 length: 16 amino acids. V was pared by 2 bases and J by 0 bases, with 7 bases of the junction left unmatched. The germline CDR1 and CDR2 sequences are LGHDT and YNNKEL (reference sequence). CDR3: CASSQRWDSSSYEQYF. The CDR3 nucleotides read TGTGCCAGCAGCCAACGCTGGGACAGCAGCTCCTACGAGCAGTACTTC.

V usage is TRBV27 and J usage is TRBJ1-6; tentatively, D is TRBD1 (6 bases). Trimming took off 5 bases at V and 8 bases at J, with 19 bases between the two ends. The CDR3 consists of 16 residues. Germline V CDR1 and CDR2: MNHEY, SMNVEV (reference sequence). The CDR3 is CASSRLGGPIDSPLHF. In nucleotides, the CDR3 is TGTGCCAGCAGTCGCCTGGGGGGGCCCATCGATTCACCCCTCCACTTT.

The V gene is TRBV25-1, the J gene TRBJ2-2, with 8 bases matching TRBD2. Germline V lookup: CDR1 MGHDK, CDR2 SYGVNS. The CDR3 runs 15 residues. The junction had 0 bases not matched to a gene; V was cut back by 2 bases and J by 1 base. The CDR3: CASSELAGNTGELFF. CDR3 in DNA: TGTGCCAGCAGTGAACTAGCGGGGAACACCGGGGAGCTGTTTTTT.

The chain joins TRBV18 to TRBJ1-1; perhaps TRBD1 as D (6 bases). CDR3 size: 14 residues. The V gene lost 3 bases and the J gene lost 0 bases, with 8 bases spanning the gap. In germline, CDR1 is KGHSH, CDR2 LQKENI. The CDR3 is CASSPDSLNTEAFF. CDR3 DNA sequence: TGTGCCAGCTCACCGGACAGTTTGAACACTGAAGCTTTCTTT.

This clone has just one count. The chain has TRBV10-2 and TRBJ1-5; 9 positions agree with TRBD1. Looked up from germline, CDR1 is WSHSY and CDR2 is SAAADI. After removal of 6 bases from V and 4 bases from J, the junction contained 10 bases not matched to a gene. This CDR3 comprises 16 residues. The CDR3 nucleotides are TGCGCCAGCAGCGGGATGGGACAGGGCTTTAATCAGCCCCAGCATTTT. Protein sequence: CASSGMGQGFNQPQHF.

The V gene is TRBV5-4, the J gene TRBJ1-4; 8 positions match TRBD1. V lost 2 bases to trimming and J lost 5 bases; unmatched junction nucleotides: 5. Per germline, CDR1 SGHNT and CDR2 YYREEE (reference sequence). This CDR3 comprises 15 residues. The CDR3 here is CASSFRTGRNEKLFF. The CDR3 region has the DNA TGTGCCAGCAGCTTTCGGACAGGGCGCAATGAAAAACTGTTTTTT.

The chain is built from TRBV18 and TRBJ2-4, with 9 bases fitting TRBD1. Germline trimming cut 4 bases from V and 4 bases from J; bases unmatched to any gene: 5. Germline values: CDR1 KGHSH, CDR2 LQKENI. This CDR3 is built from 15 residues. The CDR3 DNA follows: TGTGCCAGCTCACTCGACAGGGGGAGAAAAAACATTCAGTACTTC. It translates to CASSLDRGRKNIQYF.

CDR3: CASSLGNRGPSPLHF. Written as DNA, the CDR3 is TGTGCCAGCAGTTTAGGGAACAGGGGGCCCTCACCCCTCCACTTT. The chain uses TRBV28 and TRBJ1-6, with TRBD1 identical over 9 bases. The V and J ends lost 2 bases and 10 bases, in that order; junction bases with no gene match: 6. CDR3 size: 15 residues. Germline V CDR1 and CDR2: MDHEN, SYDVKM.

The gene calls are TRBV29-1 and TRBJ2-4, with TRBD1 identical over 7 bases. The junction had 9 bases not matched to a gene; V was cut back by 4 bases and J by 6 bases. This CDR3 has 14 residues. The V gene's germline CDR1 is SQVTM and CDR2 ANQGSEA. CDR3 sequence reads: CSVVGQANGNIQYF. Written as DNA, the CDR3 is TGCAGCGTTGTAGGACAGGCAAATGGAAACATTCAGTACTTC. The complete variable domain, with remaining parts taken from reference TRBV29-1 and TRBJ2-4, reads SAVISQKPSRDICQRGTSLTIQCQVDSQVTMMFWYRQQPGQSLTLIATANQGSEATYESGFVIDKFPISRPNLTFSTLTVSNMSPEDSSIYLCSVVGQANGNIQYFGAGTRLSVL.

The chain joins TRBV13 to TRBJ2-1, with 8 bases lining up with TRBD1. Unmatched junction bases numbered 6, after V lost 3 bases and J lost 5 bases. The CDR3 has 15 residues. Germline CDR1 reads PRHDT; CDR2 reads FYEKMQ (reference sequence). This CDR3 is CASSFPGGGNNEQFF. CDR3 sequence (DNA): TGTGCCAGCAGCTTCCCAGGGGGCGGGAACAATGAGCAGTTCTTC.

This chain connects TRBV27 to TRBJ1-2; weak D call: TRBD1 (5 bases). Germline CDR1 and CDR2: MNHEY and SMNVEV (reference sequence). With 2 bases removed from V and 0 bases from J, the gap between germline ends came to 7 bases. This CDR3 contains 14 residues. The CDR3 DNA reads as TGTGCCAGCAGTTTACGGGGGGCTAACTATGGCTACACCTTC. This sequence encodes CASSLRGANYGYTF.

The chain is built from TRBV19 and TRBJ1-5, with D hard to call. Looked up from germline, CDR1 is LNHDA and CDR2 is SQIVND (reference sequence). CDR3 length: 15 amino acids. Between the trimmed V and J ends, which lost 3 bases and 2 bases, there was a span of 11 bases. CDR3 protein: CASSIRGVGNQPQHF. The CDR3 DNA is TGTGCCAGTAGTATCCGCGGGGTGGGCAATCAGCCCCAGCATTTT. Full variable domain (remainder filled in from reference TRBV19 and TRBJ1-5): DGGITQSPKYLFRKEGQNVTLSCEQNLNHDAMYWYRQDPGQGLRLIYYSQIVNDFQKGDIAEGYSVSREKKESFPLTVTSAQKNPTAFYLCASSIRGVGNQPQHFGDGTRLSIL.

CDR3 nucleotides: TGCGCCAGCAGCCAAGATGGGACTAGCGGCAACAATGAGCAGTTCTTC. Protein product: CASSQDGTSGNNEQFF. The gene calls are TRBV4-1 and TRBJ2-1; TRBD2 matches at 11 bases. The CDR3 consists of 16 residues. Germline CDR1 MGHRA, CDR2 YSYEKL. J lost 5 bases, V lost 0 bases, and 3 bases had no gene match.

The V and J genes are TRBV28 and TRBJ1-6; TRBD1 aligns across 7 bases. The V gene's germline CDR1 is MDHEN and CDR2 SYDVKM. J lost 10 bases, V lost 5 bases, and 8 bases had no gene match. This CDR3 spans 14 amino acids. This chain's CDR3 is CASSTSQGKSPLHF. As DNA, the CDR3 is TGTGCCAGCAGTACTTCACAGGGGAAATCACCCCTCCACTTT.

In the case of this clone: A junction end diverges from the germline sequence, so it may reflect a read error. The CDR3 is CASSEVQGRNAEAFF. CDR3 coding DNA: TGTGCCAGCAGTGAAGTACAGGGTAGGAACGCTGAAGCTTTCTTT. The rearrangement uses TRBV6-1 and TRBJ1-1; TRBD1 is a possible D gene (6 bases). CDR3 size: 15 residues. CDR1 is MNHNS, CDR2 SASEGT, per germline.

The rearrangement joins TRBV24-1 to TRBJ2-2, with 10 bases lining up with TRBD2. The CDR3 spans 15 residues. Looked up from germline, CDR1 is KGHDR and CDR2 is SFDVKD. V was clipped by 3 bases and J by 4 bases; unmatched bases: 1. This CDR3 is CATSDSGRATGELFF. Here the CDR3 DNA reads TGTGCCACCAGTGATAGCGGGAGGGCCACCGGGGAGCTGTTTTTT.

This clone turned up a few times. V usage is TRBV19 and J usage is TRBJ1-2, with a possible D match to TRBD1 (6 bases). This CDR3 spans 14 amino acids. With 7 bases removed from V and 1 base from J, the gap between germline ends came to 13 bases. CDR1 and CDR2 from the germline V gene are LNHDA and SQIVND (reference sequence). The CDR3 sequence is CASMGDIVNYGYTF. As DNA, the CDR3 is TGTGCCAGTATGGGGGACATAGTTAACTATGGCTACACCTTC.